The 27 T cell receptor beta chains given below trace back to one sample, sequenced in a study of Tregs in tolerant kidney transplant recipients. Generated by immunoSEQ multiplex PCR, the TCRdb table keeps only in-frame clones and is missing some. The listing contains fewer than 40,000 clones. The sample consisted of CD8+ T cells from blood, taken before the transplant. These receptors came from a human donor who received a combined kidney and bone marrow transplant.

On this clone: The CDR3 goes on 3 residues after the read ends, and that part is filled in from the germline J gene. The chain carries TRBV5-6 and TRBJ2-7; a possible D gene is TRBD1 (6 bases). Germline-derived CDR1 and CDR2 are SGHDT and YYEEEE. V lost 3 bases and J lost 4, with 8 bases in between. CDR3 length equals 12 residues. The CDR3 sequence: CASSWGLYEQYF. The part of the CDR3 DNA that was read is TGTGCCAGCAGCTGGGGGCTATACGAG.

For this clone: The missing CDR3 end, 3 residues past where the read stops, is filled in from the germline J gene. J is TRBJ1-2 and V is TRBV5-1, with D possibly being TRBD1 (5 bases). Germline CDR1 reads SGHRS; CDR2 reads YFSETQ. The CDR3 totals 14 residues. Trimming left V 4 bases short and J 6 bases short, with 16 bases between. The CDR3 bases that were read are TGCGCCAGCAGCCCCCTGGGGGGGTCTGATGGC. Its protein is CASSPLGGSDG. The full CDR3 protein reads CASSPLGGSDGYTF.

Concerning this clone itself: The sequenced fragment ends 3 residues before the CDR3 boundary, so the rest is inferred from the germline J gene. The chain has TRBV19 and TRBJ2-7; 11 bases line up with TRBD1. V was pared by 3 bases and J by 6 bases, with 1 base of the junction left unmatched. The germline V gene encodes CDR1 LNHDA and CDR2 SQIVND (reference sequence). This CDR3 region has 13 residues. The part of the CDR3 DNA that was read is TGTGCCAGTAGTATGGGGACAGGGGGCGAG. It translates to CASSMGTGGE. The whole CDR3 sequence is CASSMGTGGEQYF.

Comments on this clone: With the read ending 3 residues before the CDR3 end, the germline J gene is used to fill in that end. The V gene is TRBV2, the J gene TRBJ1-1; TRBD1 matches at 8 bases. This CDR3 contains 17 residues. CDR1 is SNHLY and CDR2 is FYNNEI in the germline V gene. J gave up 3 bases and V 2 bases, and 11 bases lay outside the gene matches. The sequenced CDR3 bases are TGTGCCAGCAGTGAAATCCCTCCGGACAGGGCCGACACTGAA. This gives the protein CASSEIPPDRADTE. The CDR3, in full, reads CASSEIPPDRADTEAFF.

In the case of this clone: The CDR3 end lies 3 residues beyond the end of the read and is filled in from the germline J gene. This chain links TRBV2 with TRBJ2-7, with 10 bases fitting TRBD1. The CDR3 is 15 residues long. The V gene's germline CDR1 is SNHLY and CDR2 FYNNEI. V lost 6 bases to trimming and J lost 4 bases; unmatched junction nucleotides: 9. The CDR3 DNA, read in part, is TGTGCCAGCAGAGAACCGGGACAGGGGAATTACGAG. It encodes CASREPGQGNYE. The full CDR3 sequence reads CASREPGQGNYEQYF.

Details on this clone: The CDR3 goes on 3 residues after the read ends, and that part is filled in from the germline J gene. This chain links TRBV5-1 with TRBJ1-5; no definite D call. With 0 bases removed from V and 1 base from J, the gap between germline ends came to 11 bases. The CDR3 covers 16 residues. Germline loops: CDR1 SGHRS, CDR2 YFSETQ. CDR3 DNA, as far as it was read: TGCGCCAGCAGCTTGGTTGGTCGGTTGAGCAATCAGCCC. Amino acid sequence: CASSLVGRLSNQP. The full CDR3 sequence reads CASSLVGRLSNQPQHF. Variable domain in full (rest from reference TRBV5-1 and TRBJ1-5): KAGVTQTPRYLIKTRGQQVTLSCSPISGHRSVSWYQQTPGQGLQFLFEYFSETQRNKGNFPGRFSGRQFSNSRSEMNVSTLELGDSALYLCASSLVGRLSNQPQHFGDGTRLSIL.

With respect to this clone: The read gets to within 3 residues of the CDR3 end, and the germline J gene fills in the rest. This rearrangement joins TRBV13 to TRBJ2-6; no definite D call. V lost 5 bases and J lost 3, with 11 bases in between. The CDR3 extends over 15 amino acids. CDR1 and CDR2 from the germline V gene are PRHDT and FYEKMQ (reference sequence). CDR3 residues: CASSKGWHGANVLTF. CDR3 bases read: TGTGCCAGCAGCAAAGGGTGGCATGGGGCCAACGTC.

With respect to this clone: The read halts 3 residues ahead of the CDR3 end, with the missing end drawn from the germline J gene. The chain uses TRBV19 and TRBJ2-3, with D perhaps matching TRBD1 (5 bases). V was pared by 3 bases and J by 2 bases, with 12 bases between. Per germline, CDR1 LNHDA and CDR2 SQIVND (reference sequence). The CDR3 spans 15 residues. The CDR3 region is CASSMGPAYTDTQYF. The part of the CDR3 DNA that was read is TGTGCCAGTAGTATGGGGCCCGCTTACACAGATACG.

About this clone itself: The read halts 3 residues ahead of the CDR3 end, with the missing end drawn from the germline J gene. This chain uses TRBV11-2 with TRBJ2-7, with 7 bases lining up with TRBD1. Germline CDR1 is SGHAT and CDR2 is FQNNGV. After removal of 6 bases from V and 6 bases from J, the junction contained 2 bases not matched to a gene. The CDR3 extends over 11 amino acids. The chain's CDR3 is CASSSGGEQYF. The CDR3 DNA, read in part, is TGTGCCAGCAGTTCAGGGGGCGAG.

Concerning this clone itself: Coverage ceases 3 residues before the CDR3 finishes, and the germline J gene fills in the end. V gene TRBV5-1 combines with J gene TRBJ2-7, with D possibly matching TRBD1 (6 bases). The germline CDR1 and CDR2 sequences are SGHRS and YFSETQ. This CDR3 is 14 amino acids long. Trimming pared 1 base from V and 1 base from J, leaving 9 bases between. The CDR3 reads CASSLTGPSYEQYF. The CDR3 bases that were read are TGCGCCAGCAGCTTGACAGGGCCATCCTACGAG. Supplemented by reference TRBV5-1 and TRBJ2-7, the full variable domain reads KAGVTQTPRYLIKTRGQQVTLSCSPISGHRSVSWYQQTPGQGLQFLFEYFSETQRNKGNFPGRFSGRQFSNSRSEMNVSTLELGDSALYLCASSLTGPSYEQYFGPGTRLTVT.

To note about this clone: Coverage ceases 3 residues before the CDR3 finishes, and the germline J gene fills in the end. The chain employs TRBV6-2 or TRBV6-3 and TRBJ1-1; 7 bases match TRBD1. J was trimmed by 5 bases and V by 2 bases; bases with no gene match: 2. The CDR3 runs to 13 residues. Germline V CDR1 and CDR2: MNHEY, SVGEGT. CDR3 bases read: TGTGCCAGCAGTTACAGGGGGCGGACTGAA. It codes for CASSYRGRTE. The whole CDR3 protein reads CASSYRGRTEAFF.

Notes on this clone: Sequencing ends 3 residues short of the CDR3 end; the germline J gene provides the rest. The gene calls are TRBV6-2 or TRBV6-3 and TRBJ2-3; 10 positions match TRBD2. Germline CDR1 reads MNHEY; CDR2 reads SVGEGT. The CDR3 spans 14 residues. The V gene end was trimmed by 5 bases and the J gene end by 2 bases; junction bases not matched to a gene: 1. The DNA read from the CDR3 is TGTGCCAGCAGTCTAGCGGGAGTCACAGATACG. Translated: CASSLAGVTDT. The CDR3 in its entirety is CASSLAGVTDTQYF.

Note on this clone: The read gets to within 3 residues of the CDR3 end, and the germline J gene fills in the rest. V gene TRBV19 combines with J gene TRBJ1-2; D remains unclear. The V and J ends lost 3 bases and 4 bases respectively, with 12 bases between them. The CDR3 contains 14 residues. Germline V CDR1 and CDR2: LNHDA, SQIVND (reference sequence). CDR3 protein: CASSMGQVLYGYTF. CDR3 bases read: TGTGCCAGTAGTATGGGCCAGGTACTCTATGGC.

About this clone itself: The read terminates 3 residues before the CDR3 end, so the remaining end is supplied by the germline J gene. The gene calls are TRBV19 and TRBJ2-3, with TRBD2 matching 7 bases. This CDR3 has 15 residues. CDR1 is LNHDA, CDR2 SQIVND, per germline (reference sequence). Trimming cost V 7 bases and J 0 bases; bases outside gene matches: 7. The CDR3 here is CASMMGGTSTDTQYF. The CDR3 DNA, read in part, is TGTGCCAGTATGATGGGGGGGACTAGCACAGATACG.

About this clone: At one boundary the junction diverges from the germline segment, which might be a read error. The CDR3 end is not reached by the read, which stops 3 residues before it; the germline J gene fills it in. The gene calls are TRBV7-9 and TRBJ2-7; D ambiguous. The CDR3 has 12 residues. Germline V CDR1 and CDR2: SEHNR, FQNEAQ (reference sequence). The CDR3 sequence: CPSSQSAYEQYF. The covered CDR3 bases are TGTCCCAGCAGCCAGTCCGCCTACGAG.

Points on this clone: The read ends 3 residues early relative to the CDR3; the germline J gene fills the gap. This chain links TRBV19 with TRBJ2-7; 8 bases align to TRBD1. V shed 7 bases and J 5 bases; nucleotides not matched to a gene: 10. Germline V gene sequence: CDR1 LNHDA, CDR2 SQIVND (reference sequence). CDR3 length: 14 residues. The CDR3 loop is CASTAGGVLDEQYF. CDR3 bases read: TGTGCCAGTACCGCAGGGGGCGTTTTGGACGAG.

As concerns this clone: The CDR3 is cut off 3 residues early in the read; its end comes from the germline J gene. This rearrangement joins TRBV4-1 to TRBJ1-6, with 9 bases identical to TRBD1. The germline V gene has CDR1 MGHRA and CDR2 YSYEKL. V shed 0 bases, J shed 7 bases, and the junction held 7 bases outside the gene matches. The CDR3 runs to 17 residues. The part of the CDR3 DNA that was read is TGCGCCAGCAGCCAAGAGGGGACAGGGTACCCCAATTCACCC. The encoded protein is CASSQEGTGYPNSP. The whole CDR3 is CASSQEGTGYPNSPLHF.

A note on this clone: The CDR3 end falls 3 residues outside the read, so it is completed with the germline J gene. V gene TRBV30 combines with J gene TRBJ2-5; 7 bases are shared with TRBD1. Germline loops: CDR1 GTSNPN, CDR2 SVGIG (reference sequence). V lost 5 bases to trimming and J lost 0 bases; unmatched junction nucleotides: 3. The CDR3 runs to 13 residues. The CDR3 bases that were read are TGTGCCTGGTATGGGACAGACCAAGAGACC. It encodes CAWYGTDQET. The whole CDR3 region reads CAWYGTDQETQYF. The full variable domain, rest sourced from reference TRBV30 and TRBJ2-5, is SQTIHQWPATLVQPVGSPLSLECTVEGTSNPNLYWYRQAAGRGLQLLFYSVGIGQISSEVPQNLSASRPQDRQFILSSKKLLLSDSGFYLCAWYGTDQETQYFGPGTRLLVL.

Incomplete CDR3 DNA: TGTGCCAGCAGCTTAACCCGGTCCCACAATGAG. It is translated as CASSLTRSHNE. The entire CDR3 protein is CASSLTRSHNEQFF. The V call is TRBV7-7, the J call TRBJ2-1; the D is unclear. The read terminates 3 residues before the CDR3 end, so the remaining end is supplied by the germline J gene. CDR1 SSHAT and CDR2 FNYEAQ come from the germline V gene (reference sequence). CDR3 length: 14 amino acids. V was clipped by 2 bases and J by 5 bases, with 10 bases between them.

Regarding this clone: The observed sequence ends 3 residues before the CDR3 terminus, with the missing tail filled in from the germline J gene. The chain carries TRBV7-6 and TRBJ2-6; 10 bases are a match to TRBD1. CDR1 and CDR2 (germline): SGHVS, FNYEAQ. With 8 bases clipped from V and 3 bases from J, the junction kept 7 bases outside the gene matches. The CDR3 is 16 residues long. The sequenced part of the CDR3 DNA is TGTGCCAGCGGACGGGACAGGGGAGGTGGGGCCAACGTC. Translated: CASGRDRGGGANV. In full, the CDR3 is CASGRDRGGGANVLTF.

In regard to this clone: The read gets to within 3 residues of the CDR3 end, and the germline J gene fills in the rest. The chain carries TRBV30 and TRBJ2-7, with 7 positions matching TRBD1. The CDR3 runs 14 residues. V dropped 4 bases and J dropped 3; count of bases not matched to a gene: 9. The germline CDR1 and CDR2 sequences are GTSNPN and SVGIG (reference sequence). The CDR3 bases that were read are TGTGCCTGGATGGAACGACAGGGCAACTACGAG. It is translated as CAWMERQGNYE. The CDR3, in full, reads CAWMERQGNYEQYF.

Concerning this clone: The CDR3 end is not reached by the read, which stops 3 residues before it; the germline J gene fills it in. V usage is TRBV5-5 and J usage is TRBJ2-7; 10 bases align to TRBD2. This CDR3 spans 15 amino acids. Losses at the gene ends were 4 bases for V and 2 bases for J; bases not matched to a gene: 6. Germline V CDR1 and CDR2: SGHKS, YYEKEE (reference sequence). CDR3 DNA (partial): TGTGCCAGCAGCCCAGTAACTAGCGGGGCCTACGAG. Amino acid sequence: CASSPVTSGAYE. The complete CDR3 protein is CASSPVTSGAYEQYF.

Partial CDR3 DNA: TGTGCCAGCGGCAGGGGTAATGAAAAA. This sequence encodes CASGRGNEK. The complete CDR3 sequence is CASGRGNEKLFF. The chain employs TRBV5-6 and TRBJ1-4, with TRBD1 as a possible D gene (6 bases). The read terminates 3 residues before the CDR3 end, so the remaining end is supplied by the germline J gene. The CDR3 runs to 12 residues. Germline assignment: CDR1 SGHDT and CDR2 YYEEEE. Trimming pared 7 bases from V and 4 bases from J, leaving 8 bases between. The complete variable domain, with remaining parts taken from reference TRBV5-6 and TRBJ1-4, reads DAGVTQSPTHLIKTRGQQVTLRCSPKSGHDTVSWYQQALGQGPQFIFQYYEEEERQRGNFPDRFSGHQFPNYSSELNVNALLLGDSALYLCASGRGNEKLFFGSGTQLSVL.

A word on this clone: The CDR3 end is not reached by the read, which stops 3 residues before it; the germline J gene fills it in. J is TRBJ2-1 and V is TRBV7-6; D may be TRBD2 (6 bases). The V and J ends lost 0 bases and 7 bases respectively, with 10 bases between them. The CDR3 length is 14 residues. The V gene's germline CDR1 is SGHVS and CDR2 FNYEAQ. Incomplete CDR3 DNA: TGTGCCAGCAGCTTAGCCTATGGGGGGAATGAG. The encoded protein is CASSLAYGGNE. The full CDR3 sequence reads CASSLAYGGNEQFF.

For this clone: Read coverage stops 3 residues before the CDR3 terminus; the germline J gene supplies the remainder. The rearrangement uses TRBV10-1 and TRBJ2-7; a weak D match, TRBD1 (6 bases). Germline CDR1 and CDR2: WNHNN and SYGVQD (reference sequence). This CDR3 spans 14 amino acids. V lost 8 bases to trimming and J lost 1 base, with 15 bases between them. CDR3 DNA, as far as it was read: TGCGCCAGCCCAACTCGGGACACTTCCTACGAG. It yields the protein CASPTRDTSYE. The whole CDR3 sequence reads CASPTRDTSYEQYF.

Note on this clone: With the read ending 3 residues before the CDR3 end, the germline J gene is used to fill in that end. The chain combines TRBV6-2 or TRBV6-3 with TRBJ2-7; 11 positions agree with TRBD2. CDR3 length equals 15 residues. CDR1 and CDR2 from the germline V gene are MNHEY and SVGEGT. V trimming: 0 bases; J trimming: 5 bases; junction bases outside the gene matches: 3. The CDR3 here is CASSYSTSGIDEQYF. Partial CDR3 DNA: TGTGCCAGCAGTTACTCGACTAGCGGGATTGACGAG.

Concerning this clone: The read stops 3 residues short of the end of the CDR3; the missing end is completed from the germline J gene. V is TRBV7-4 and J is TRBJ1-2; D not certain. CDR1 is SGHVT and CDR2 is SQSDAQ in the germline V gene. CDR3 size: 13 residues. CDR3 in amino acids: CASSLDGDLGYTF. CDR3 DNA (partial): TGTGCCAGCAGCCTAGACGGGGATCTCGGC.